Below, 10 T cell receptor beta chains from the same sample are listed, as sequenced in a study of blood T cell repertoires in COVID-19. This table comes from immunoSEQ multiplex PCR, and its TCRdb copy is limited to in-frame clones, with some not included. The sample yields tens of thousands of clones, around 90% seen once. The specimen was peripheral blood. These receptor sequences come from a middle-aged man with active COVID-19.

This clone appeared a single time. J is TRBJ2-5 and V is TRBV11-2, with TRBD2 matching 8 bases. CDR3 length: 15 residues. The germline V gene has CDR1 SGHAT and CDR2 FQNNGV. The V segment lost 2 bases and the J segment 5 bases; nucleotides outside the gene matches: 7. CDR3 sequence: CASSLMRGALETQYF. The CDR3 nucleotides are TGTGCCAGCAGCTTAATGCGGGGGGCCTTGGAGACCCAGTACTTC.

DNA of the CDR3: TGTGCCAGCAGTGATAGGTTGGCTAGCGGAGATACGCAGTATTTT. Translated, it gives CASSDRLASGDTQYF. This rearrangement joins TRBV2 to TRBJ2-3; the match to TRBD2 covers 7 bases. After removal of 3 bases from V and 5 bases from J, the junction contained 8 bases not matched to a gene. The CDR3 totals 15 residues. The germline gives CDR1 SNHLY, CDR2 FYNNEI.

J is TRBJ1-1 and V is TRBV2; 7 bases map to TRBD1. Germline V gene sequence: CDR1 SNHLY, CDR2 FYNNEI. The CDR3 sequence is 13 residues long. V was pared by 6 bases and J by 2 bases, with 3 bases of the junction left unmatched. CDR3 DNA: TGTGCCAGCAGCCGGGACAGAAACACTGAAGCTTTCTTT. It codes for CASSRDRNTEAFF.

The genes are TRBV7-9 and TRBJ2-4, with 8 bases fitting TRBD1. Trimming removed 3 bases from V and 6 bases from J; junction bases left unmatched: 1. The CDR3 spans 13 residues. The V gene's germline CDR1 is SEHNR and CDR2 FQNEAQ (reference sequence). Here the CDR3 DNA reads TGTGCCAGCAGCTTCGACAGGGGAAACATTCAGTACTTC. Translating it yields CASSFDRGNIQYF.

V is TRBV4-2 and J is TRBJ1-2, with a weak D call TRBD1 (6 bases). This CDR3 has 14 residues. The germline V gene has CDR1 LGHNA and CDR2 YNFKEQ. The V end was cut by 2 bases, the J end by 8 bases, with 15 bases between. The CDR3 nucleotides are TGTGCCAGCAGCCAACCGGACAGATTTGAAGGCTACACCTTC. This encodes CASSQPDRFEGYTF.

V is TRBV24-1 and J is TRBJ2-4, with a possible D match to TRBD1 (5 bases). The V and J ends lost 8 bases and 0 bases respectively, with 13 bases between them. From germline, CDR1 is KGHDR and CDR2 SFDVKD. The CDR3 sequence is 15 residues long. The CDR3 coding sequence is TGTGCCACCACTGGACACCTTCTAGCCAAAAACATTCAGTACTTC. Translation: CATTGHLLAKNIQYF.

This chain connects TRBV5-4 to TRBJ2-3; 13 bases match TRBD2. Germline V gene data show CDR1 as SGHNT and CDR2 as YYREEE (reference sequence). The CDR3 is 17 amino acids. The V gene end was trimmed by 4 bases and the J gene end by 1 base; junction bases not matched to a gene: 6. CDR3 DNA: TGTGCCAGCAGCCCTACTAGCGGGGGGGGACGCACAGATACGCAGTATTTT. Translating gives CASSPTSGGGRTDTQYF.

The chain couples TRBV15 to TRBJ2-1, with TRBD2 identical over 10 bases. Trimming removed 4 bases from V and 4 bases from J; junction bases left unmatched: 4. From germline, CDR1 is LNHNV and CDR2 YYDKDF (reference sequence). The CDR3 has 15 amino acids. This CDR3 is CATSTGLAVYNEQFF. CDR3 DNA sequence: TGTGCCACCAGCACTGGACTAGCGGTTTACAATGAGCAGTTCTTC.

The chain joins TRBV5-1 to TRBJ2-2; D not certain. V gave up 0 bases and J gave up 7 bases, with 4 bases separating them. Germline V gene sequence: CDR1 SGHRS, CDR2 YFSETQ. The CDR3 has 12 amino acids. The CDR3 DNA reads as TGCGCCAGCAGCTTGGGTAGCGGGGAGCTGTTTTTT. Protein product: CASSLGSGELFF.

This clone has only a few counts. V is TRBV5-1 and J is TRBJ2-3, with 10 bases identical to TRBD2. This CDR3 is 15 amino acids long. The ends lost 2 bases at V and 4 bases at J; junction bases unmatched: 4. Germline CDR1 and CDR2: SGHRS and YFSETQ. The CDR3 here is CASSFSGLASDTQYF. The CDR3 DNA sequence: TGCGCCAGCAGCTTCTCGGGACTAGCGTCAGATACGCAGTATTTT.